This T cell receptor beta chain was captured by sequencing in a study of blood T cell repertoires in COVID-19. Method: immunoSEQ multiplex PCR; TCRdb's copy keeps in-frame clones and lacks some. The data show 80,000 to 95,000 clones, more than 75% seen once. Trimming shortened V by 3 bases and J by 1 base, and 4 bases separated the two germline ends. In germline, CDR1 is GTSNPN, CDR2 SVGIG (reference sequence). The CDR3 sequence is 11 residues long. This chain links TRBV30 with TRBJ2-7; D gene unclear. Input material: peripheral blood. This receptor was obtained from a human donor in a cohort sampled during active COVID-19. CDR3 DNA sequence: TGTGCCTGGAGCAGGTCCTACGAGCAGTACTTC. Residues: CAWSRSYEQYF.